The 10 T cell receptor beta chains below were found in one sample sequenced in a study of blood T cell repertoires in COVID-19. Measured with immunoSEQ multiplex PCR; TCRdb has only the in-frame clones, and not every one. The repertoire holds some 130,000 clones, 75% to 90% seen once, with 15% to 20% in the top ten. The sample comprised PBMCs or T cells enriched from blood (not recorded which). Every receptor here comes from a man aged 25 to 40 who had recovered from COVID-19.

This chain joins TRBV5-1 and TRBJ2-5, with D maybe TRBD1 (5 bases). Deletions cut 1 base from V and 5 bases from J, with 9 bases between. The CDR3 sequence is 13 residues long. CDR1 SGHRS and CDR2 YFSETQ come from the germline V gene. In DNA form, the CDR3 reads TGCGCCAGCAGCTTGCAGGGTTTGGAGACCCAGTACTTC. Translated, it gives CASSLQGLETQYF.

DNA for the CDR3: TGTGCCAGCGGGGGACAGGGCTCTGAAGCTTTCTTT. Translation gives CASGGQGSEAFF. The genes are TRBV2 and TRBJ1-1; 9 bases fit TRBD1. CDR1 and CDR2 from the germline V gene are SNHLY and FYNNEI. This CDR3 has 12 amino acids. The V and J ends lost 8 bases and 6 bases, in that order; junction bases with no gene match: 4.

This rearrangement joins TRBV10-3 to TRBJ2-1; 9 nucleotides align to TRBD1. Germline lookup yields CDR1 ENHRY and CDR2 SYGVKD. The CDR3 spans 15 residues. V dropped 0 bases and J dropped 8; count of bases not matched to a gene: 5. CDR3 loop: CAISESTGGSHEQFF. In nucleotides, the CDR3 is TGTGCCATCAGTGAGTCTACAGGGGGCTCCCATGAGCAGTTCTTC.

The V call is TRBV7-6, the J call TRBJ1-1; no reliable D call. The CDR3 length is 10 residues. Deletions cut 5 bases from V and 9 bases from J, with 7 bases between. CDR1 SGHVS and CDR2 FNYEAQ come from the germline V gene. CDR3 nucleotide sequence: TGTGCCAGCAGCCCCGAGAAAGCTTTCTTT. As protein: CASSPEKAFF. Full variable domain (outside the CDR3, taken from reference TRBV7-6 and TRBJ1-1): GAGVSQSPRYKVTKRGQDVALRCDPISGHVSLYWYRQALGQGPEFLTYFNYEAQQDKSGLPNDRFSAERPEGSISTLTIQRTEQRDSAMYRCASSPEKAFFGQGTRLTVV.

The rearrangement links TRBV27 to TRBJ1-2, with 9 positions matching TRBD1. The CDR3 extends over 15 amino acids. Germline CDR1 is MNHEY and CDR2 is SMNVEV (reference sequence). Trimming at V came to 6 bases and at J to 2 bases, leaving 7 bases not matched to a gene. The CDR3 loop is CASSPGQGVNYGYTF. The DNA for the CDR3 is TGTGCCAGCAGCCCGGGACAGGGCGTAAACTATGGCTACACCTTC.

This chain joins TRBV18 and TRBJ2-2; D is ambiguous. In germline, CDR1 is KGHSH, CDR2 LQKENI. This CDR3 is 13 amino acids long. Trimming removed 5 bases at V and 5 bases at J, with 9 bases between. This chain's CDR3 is CASSSHTTGELFF. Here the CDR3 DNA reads TGTGCCAGCTCATCCCACACGACCGGGGAGCTGTTTTTT.

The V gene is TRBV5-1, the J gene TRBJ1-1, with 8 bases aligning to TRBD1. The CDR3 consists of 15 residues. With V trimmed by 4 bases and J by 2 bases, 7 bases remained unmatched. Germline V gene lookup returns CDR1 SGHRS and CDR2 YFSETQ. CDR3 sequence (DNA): TGCGCCAGCAGCCCTGGACAGGGCGTAAACACTGAAGCTTTCTTT. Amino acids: CASSPGQGVNTEAFF.

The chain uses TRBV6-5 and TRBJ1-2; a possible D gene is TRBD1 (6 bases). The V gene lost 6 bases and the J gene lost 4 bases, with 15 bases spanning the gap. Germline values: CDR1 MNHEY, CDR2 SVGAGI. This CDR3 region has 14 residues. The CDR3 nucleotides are TGTGCCAGCAGGCTACGACAGGCGCTCTATGGCTACACCTTC. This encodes CASRLRQALYGYTF.

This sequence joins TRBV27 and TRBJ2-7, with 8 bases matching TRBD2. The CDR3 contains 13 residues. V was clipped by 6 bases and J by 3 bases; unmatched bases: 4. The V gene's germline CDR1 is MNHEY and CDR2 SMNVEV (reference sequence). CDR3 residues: CASSKRESYEQYF. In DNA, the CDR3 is TGTGCCAGCAGCAAGCGGGAGAGCTACGAGCAGTACTTC.

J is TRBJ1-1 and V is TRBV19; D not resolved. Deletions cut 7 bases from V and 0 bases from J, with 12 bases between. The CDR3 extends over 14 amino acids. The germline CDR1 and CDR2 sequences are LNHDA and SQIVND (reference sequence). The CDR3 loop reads CASTIGRMNTEAFF. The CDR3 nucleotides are TGTGCCAGTACCATTGGCAGAATGAACACTGAAGCTTTCTTT. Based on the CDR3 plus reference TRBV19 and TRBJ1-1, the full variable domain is DGGITQSPKYLFRKEGQNVTLSCEQNLNHDAMYWYRQDPGQGLRLIYYSQIVNDFQKGDIAEGYSVSREKKESFPLTVTSAQKNPTAFYLCASTIGRMNTEAFFGQGTRLTVV.